This T cell receptor (beta chain) derives from a study of cytomegalovirus exposure and HLA in healthy donors. Primers for the PCR totalled 60 Vbeta and 13 Jbeta. Produced via immunoSEQ multiplex PCR; TCRdb's table is partial and in-frame only. In total, the table holds about 46,000 clones. Germline V gene data show CDR1 as KGHSH and CDR2 as LQKENI. The CDR3 runs to 13 residues. Between the trimmed V and J ends, which lost 4 bases and 0 bases, there was a span of 7 bases. The sequenced sample consisted of PBMCs. The receptor was isolated from a woman in her 40s in good health and CMV-seronegative. The gene calls are TRBV18 and TRBJ2-7; tentative D call: TRBD1 (5 bases). The CDR3 here is CASSLDTSYEQYF. For the CDR3, the DNA is TGTGCCAGCTCACTGGACACCTCCTACGAGCAGTACTTC.